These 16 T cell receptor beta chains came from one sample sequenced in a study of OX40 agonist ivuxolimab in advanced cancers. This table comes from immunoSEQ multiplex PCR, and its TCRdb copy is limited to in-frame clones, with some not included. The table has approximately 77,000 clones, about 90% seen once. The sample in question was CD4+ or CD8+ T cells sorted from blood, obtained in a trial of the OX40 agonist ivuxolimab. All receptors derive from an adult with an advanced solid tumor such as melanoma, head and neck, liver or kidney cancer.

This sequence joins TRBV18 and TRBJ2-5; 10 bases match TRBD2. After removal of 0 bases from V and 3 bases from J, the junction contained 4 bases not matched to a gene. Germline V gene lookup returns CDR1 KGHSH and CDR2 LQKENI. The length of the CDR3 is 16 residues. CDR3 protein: CASSPPLAGLEETQYF. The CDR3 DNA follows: TGTGCCAGCTCACCACCACTAGCGGGACTTGAAGAGACCCAGTACTTC.

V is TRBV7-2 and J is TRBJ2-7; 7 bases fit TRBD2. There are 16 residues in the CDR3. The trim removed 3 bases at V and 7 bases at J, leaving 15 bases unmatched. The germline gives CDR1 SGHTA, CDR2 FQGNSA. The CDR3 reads CASSFISRRELGEQYF. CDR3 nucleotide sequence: TGTGCCAGCAGCTTTATTTCTCGGCGGGAGCTGGGGGAGCAGTACTTC.

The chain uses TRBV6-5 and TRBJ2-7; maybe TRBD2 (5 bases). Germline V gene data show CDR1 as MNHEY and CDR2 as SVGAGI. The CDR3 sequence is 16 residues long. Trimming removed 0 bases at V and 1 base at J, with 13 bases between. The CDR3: CASSYSSGSGSYEQYF. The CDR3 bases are TGTGCCAGCAGTTACTCTTCGGGGAGTGGATCCTACGAGCAGTACTTC.

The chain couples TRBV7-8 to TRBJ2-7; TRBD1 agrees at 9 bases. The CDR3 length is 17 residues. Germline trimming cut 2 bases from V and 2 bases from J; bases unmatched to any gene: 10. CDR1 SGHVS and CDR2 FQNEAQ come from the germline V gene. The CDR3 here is CASSLRPRGQGTYEQYF. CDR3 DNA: TGTGCCAGCAGCTTACGTCCCCGAGGACAGGGGACCTACGAGCAGTACTTC.

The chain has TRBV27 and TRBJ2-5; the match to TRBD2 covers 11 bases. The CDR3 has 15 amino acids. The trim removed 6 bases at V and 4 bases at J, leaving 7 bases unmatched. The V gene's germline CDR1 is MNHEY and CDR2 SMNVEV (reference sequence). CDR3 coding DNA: TGTGCCAGCAGCGACGAACTAGCGGGAGTAGAGACCCAGTACTTC. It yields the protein CASSDELAGVETQYF.

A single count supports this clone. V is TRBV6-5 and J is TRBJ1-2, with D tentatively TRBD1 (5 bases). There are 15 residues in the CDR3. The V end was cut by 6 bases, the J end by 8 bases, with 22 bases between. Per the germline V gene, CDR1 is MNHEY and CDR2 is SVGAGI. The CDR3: CASSSFQTVPVGYTF. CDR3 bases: TGTGCCAGCAGCTCCTTTCAGACAGTTCCAGTGGGCTACACCTTC.

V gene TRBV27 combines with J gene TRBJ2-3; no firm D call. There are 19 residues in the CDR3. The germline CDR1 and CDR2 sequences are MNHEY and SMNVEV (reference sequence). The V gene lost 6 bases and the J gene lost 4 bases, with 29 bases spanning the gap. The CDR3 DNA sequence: TGTGCCAGCAGCGTTAAAGCCCTTCCCTCCAAATCGGGCCCAGATACGCAGTATTTT. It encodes CASSVKALPSKSGPDTQYF.

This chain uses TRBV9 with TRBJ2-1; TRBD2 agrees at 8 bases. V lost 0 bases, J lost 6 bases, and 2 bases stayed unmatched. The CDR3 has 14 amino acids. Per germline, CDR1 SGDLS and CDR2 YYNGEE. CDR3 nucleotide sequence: TGTGCCAGCAGCGTAGCAAGCGGGAGCAATGAGCAGTTCTTC. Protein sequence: CASSVASGSNEQFF.

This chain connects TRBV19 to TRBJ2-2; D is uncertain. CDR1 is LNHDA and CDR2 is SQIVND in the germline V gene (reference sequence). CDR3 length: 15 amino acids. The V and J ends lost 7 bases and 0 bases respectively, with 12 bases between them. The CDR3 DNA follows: TGTGCCAGTATGGGTTTAGCACCGAACACCGGGGAGCTGTTTTTT. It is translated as CASMGLAPNTGELFF.

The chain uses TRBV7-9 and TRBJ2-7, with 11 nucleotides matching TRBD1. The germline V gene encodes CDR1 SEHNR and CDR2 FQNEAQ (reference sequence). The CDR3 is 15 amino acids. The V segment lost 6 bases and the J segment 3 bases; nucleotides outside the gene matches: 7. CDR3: CASRPWTGGNYEQYF. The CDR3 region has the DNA TGTGCCAGCAGACCTTGGACAGGGGGCAACTACGAGCAGTACTTC.

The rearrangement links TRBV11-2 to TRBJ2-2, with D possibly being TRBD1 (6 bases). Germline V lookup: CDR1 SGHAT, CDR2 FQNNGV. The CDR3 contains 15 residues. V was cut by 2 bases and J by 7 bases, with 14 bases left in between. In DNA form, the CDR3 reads TGTGCCAGCAGCTTAATGGGTACAGGGATCGGGGAGCTGTTTTTT. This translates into CASSLMGTGIGELFF.

The CDR3 DNA sequence: TGCAGCGTTGAAGGGCAGGAGAGGAGGGGGACCCAGTACTTC. It encodes CSVEGQERRGTQYF. The chain carries TRBV29-1 and TRBJ2-5; maybe TRBD2 (6 bases). Germline V gene data show CDR1 as SQVTM and CDR2 as ANQGSEA. V gave up 1 base and J gave up 7 bases, with 16 bases separating them. There are 14 residues in the CDR3.

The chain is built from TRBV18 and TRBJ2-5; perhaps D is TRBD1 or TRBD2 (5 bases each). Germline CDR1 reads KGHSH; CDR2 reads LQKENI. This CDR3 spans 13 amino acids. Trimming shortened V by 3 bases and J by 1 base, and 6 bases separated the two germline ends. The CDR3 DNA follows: TGTGCCAGCTCACCTGGGACCCAAGAGACCCAGTACTTC. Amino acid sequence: CASSPGTQETQYF.

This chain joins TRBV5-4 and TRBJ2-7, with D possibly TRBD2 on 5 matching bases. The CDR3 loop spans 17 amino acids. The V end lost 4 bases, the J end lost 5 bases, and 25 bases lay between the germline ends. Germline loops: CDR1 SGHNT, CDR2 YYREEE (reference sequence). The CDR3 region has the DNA TGTGCCAGCAGCCGATCTGCGGGTCAGGAGAGCACCCACGAGCAGTACTTC. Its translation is CASSRSAGQESTHEQYF.

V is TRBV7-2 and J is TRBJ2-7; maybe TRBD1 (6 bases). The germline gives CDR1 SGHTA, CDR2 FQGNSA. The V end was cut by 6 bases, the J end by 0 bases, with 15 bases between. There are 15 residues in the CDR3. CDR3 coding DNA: TGTGCCAGCAGTCCTCCAACAGGGAACTCCTACGAGCAGTACTTC. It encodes CASSPPTGNSYEQYF.

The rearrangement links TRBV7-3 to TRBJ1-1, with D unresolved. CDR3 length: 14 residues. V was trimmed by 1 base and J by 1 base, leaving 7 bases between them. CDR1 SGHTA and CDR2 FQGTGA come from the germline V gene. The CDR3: CASSLSPGNTEAFF. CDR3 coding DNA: TGTGCCAGCAGCTTAAGTCCAGGGAACACTGAAGCTTTCTTT.